These T cell receptor beta chains were read from a single sample in a study of T cell responses to AZD1222 COVID-19 vaccine. The data were produced by immunoSEQ multiplex PCR, yet TCRdb's version contains in-frame clones alone and is incomplete. The sample shows 92,000 or so clones, around 89% of them seen only once. The sequences come from peripheral blood, collected on day 0 of AZD1222 vaccination. The source is an adult in good health. Both conserved end residues are trimmed from each CDR3. A D gene is named only where the DNA matches it firmly. Some rows have no size entry. The others give once, few or many, or a class for an expanded clone.

J: TRBJ1-1; size: once; D: -; V: TRBV7-2; CDR3: ASRFPGGQNTEAF
J: TRBJ2-1; size: -; D: -; V: TRBV24-1; CDR3: ATSESGSLDEQF
J: TRBJ2-1; size: once; D: -; V: TRBV27; CDR3: ASSLRQDLYNEQF
J: TRBJ2-1; size: few; D: -; V: TRBV9; CDR3: ASSVEGADYNEQF
J: TRBJ2-7; size: -; D: TRBD2; V: TRBV6-2/TRBV6-3; CDR3: ASSSPSGGRRYEQY
J: TRBJ1-2; size: -; D: -; V: TRBV12-3/TRBV12-4; CDR3: ASSLEPGGYT
J: TRBJ2-5; size: once; D: TRBD2; V: TRBV7-2; CDR3: ASSRTSGGTQETQY
J: TRBJ1-1; size: -; D: -; V: TRBV19; CDR3: ASSIVRGRTEAF
J: TRBJ2-3; size: -; D: -; V: TRBV5-1; CDR3: ASTLRGFTDTQY
J: TRBJ2-1; size: -; D: -; V: TRBV10-1; CDR3: ASSEQAGSSYNEQF
J: TRBJ1-1; size: few; D: TRBD1; V: TRBV19; CDR3: ASAKDRVTEAF
J: TRBJ1-6; size: -; D: -; V: TRBV5-1; CDR3: ASSRGVGGDSPLH
J: TRBJ2-7; size: few; D: -; V: TRBV29-1; CDR3: SVEVGGRGEQY
J: TRBJ1-5; size: -; D: TRBD1; V: TRBV23-1; CDR3: ASSRRGQGVIQPQH
J: TRBJ1-2; size: few; D: -; V: TRBV19; CDR3: ASSIRTGYNYGYT
J: TRBJ2-1; size: -; D: -; V: TRBV6-5; CDR3: ASSSPGDPYNEQF
J: TRBJ1-1; size: -; D: -; V: TRBV6-6; CDR3: ASSYKIEAF
J: TRBJ1-1; size: -; D: -; V: TRBV10-1; CDR3: ASSMGNTEAF
J: TRBJ2-1; size: -; D: TRBD2; V: TRBV27; CDR3: ASSYGGAANEQF
J: TRBJ2-2; size: -; D: -; V: TRBV2; CDR3: ASSGREGAGELF
J: TRBJ1-1; size: -; D: TRBD1; V: TRBV19; CDR3: ASSIAGGTEAF
J: TRBJ2-1; size: -; D: TRBD1; V: TRBV7-9; CDR3: ASSSGQGVVNEQF
J: TRBJ2-1; size: -; D: TRBD2; V: TRBV7-6; CDR3: ASSSRTSGAPSYNEQF
J: TRBJ1-1; size: -; D: -; V: TRBV19; CDR3: ASSSQDIRVAF
J: TRBJ1-2; size: -; D: TRBD1; V: TRBV4-1; CDR3: ASSHHRGTGGRQNYGYT
J: TRBJ1-5; size: few; D: -; V: TRBV16; CDR3: ASSLSWTDQPQH